A single sample is the source of the 23 T cell receptor beta chains below, sequenced in a study of vaccination and CD4 T cells after COVID-19. The antigens these receptors bind are not known. Documented time point: late sampling 161 to 241 days after vaccination in a few convalescent patients. Treatment meaning: roughly 10-day PBMC culture with coronavirus spike peptide pools or control peptides (ViraFEST assay). The study sequenced cultured CD4+ T cell DNA using the Oncomine TCR Beta short-read assay. TCRdb independently ran MiXCR on the PCR reads; one entry per CDR3 protein. The sample holds around 15,000 distinct CDR3 sequences, under 60% seen once. Source: CD4+ T cells from blood, cultured in vitro, taken about 7 months after SARS-CoV-2 vaccination. Every receptor here comes from a human donor who had recovered from COVID-19.

The V gene is TRBV28, the J gene TRBJ1-2; 7 nucleotides match TRBD1. Germline-derived CDR1 and CDR2 are MDHEN and SYDVKM. CDR3 size: 16 residues. V gave up 4 bases and J gave up 0 bases; unmatched junction bases: 8. The CDR3 spells CASSYPTGRTNYGYTF. CDR3 nucleotide sequence: TGTGCCAGCAGTTACCCGACAGGGCGGACTAACTATGGCTACACCTTC.

The genes are TRBV7-9 and TRBJ2-1, with 14 bases matching TRBD2. V lost 1 base to trimming and J lost 15 bases; unmatched junction nucleotides: 8. CDR1 is SEHNR and CDR2 is FQNEAQ in the germline V gene (reference sequence). The CDR3 length is 15 residues. Here the CDR3 DNA reads TGTGCCAGCAGCTTAGAAGGGACTAGCGGGAGTGGTGGGTTCTTC. Its translation is CASSLEGTSGSGGFF.

This rearrangement joins TRBV20-1 to TRBJ2-5; 10 bases agree with TRBD2. The CDR3 sequence is 15 residues long. V was pared by 2 bases and J by 1 base, with 4 bases of the junction left unmatched. Looked up from germline, CDR1 is DFQATT and CDR2 is SNEGSKA (reference sequence). Here the CDR3 DNA reads TGCAGTGCTAGATCTAGCGGGGGCACCCAAGAGACCCAGTACTTC. This codes for CSARSSGGTQETQYF.

The chain combines TRBV7-9 with TRBJ2-1, with D perhaps matching TRBD1 (8 bases). Trimming pared 5 bases from V and 6 bases from J, leaving 17 bases between. Germline-derived CDR1 and CDR2 are SEHNR and FQNEAQ (reference sequence). The CDR3 contains 15 residues. CDR3 residues: CASSPQGGTSNEQFF. The CDR3 DNA is TGTGCCAGCAGCCCACAGGGGGGGACTTCCAATGAGCAGTTCTTC.

The genes are TRBV6-1 and TRBJ1-2, with D perhaps matching TRBD1 (5 bases). Trimming stripped 10 bases from V and 8 bases from J, with 23 bases between. The germline V gene has CDR1 MNHNS and CDR2 SASEGT. The length of the CDR3 is 14 residues. The CDR3 nucleotides read TGTGCCACCCACGGGACGGCATCCCCCACGGGCTACACCTTC. Its translation: CATHGTASPTGYTF.

A note on this clonotype: A read error may account for a junction end that differs from germline. The rearrangement uses TRBV19 and TRBJ1-5; D is uncertain. The germline V gene encodes CDR1 LNHDA and CDR2 SQIVND (reference sequence). This CDR3 is 15 amino acids long. CDR3 loop: CASSILDSRNQAQHF. DNA of the CDR3: TGTGCCAGTAGTATCTTGGATTCGAGGAATCAGGCCCAGCATTTT.

This clonotype was seen a handful of times. The chain combines TRBV7-2 with TRBJ1-2; D is ambiguous. V lost 1 base to trimming and J lost 8 bases, with 14 bases between them. Germline loops: CDR1 SGHTA, CDR2 FQGNSA. The CDR3 has 14 amino acids. The CDR3 nucleotides read TGTGCCAGCAGCTTAGACACTACCAGGCAAGGCTACACCTTC. Translated, it gives CASSLDTTRQGYTF.

Note on this clonotype: A junction boundary mismatches the germline segment, possibly from a read error. The chain combines TRBV15 with TRBJ1-2; D unclear. This CDR3 region has 14 residues. Germline CDR1 reads LNHNV; CDR2 reads YYDKDF (reference sequence). The CDR3 loop is CATSRNEETYGHTF. CDR3 DNA sequence: TGTGCCACCAGCAGAAACGAGGAGACTTATGGCCACACCTTC.

This clonotype came up a few times. The V and J genes are TRBV7-2 and TRBJ2-7; the match to TRBD1 covers 9 bases. The V gene's germline CDR1 is SGHTA and CDR2 FQGNSA. Trimming removed 5 bases from V and 6 bases from J; junction bases left unmatched: 8. The CDR3 has 14 residues. The CDR3 nucleotides read TGTGCCAGCAGCCCCCGGACAGGGGACGGCGAGCAGTACTTC. Residues: CASSPRTGDGEQYF.

This clonotype was found once. This sequence joins TRBV6-2 or TRBV6-3 and TRBJ2-5; a possible D gene is TRBD1 (5 bases). V was clipped by 2 bases and J by 6 bases, with 16 bases between them. The CDR3 is made up of 15 amino acids. Per the germline V gene, CDR1 is MNHEY and CDR2 is SVGEGT. The DNA for the CDR3 is TGTGCCAGCAGTTACCGCAGGGAAGACTTGAAGACCCAGTACTTC. Translation gives CASSYRREDLKTQYF.

This sequence joins TRBV7-9 and TRBJ1-1, with a tentative D call TRBD1 (6 bases). CDR3 size: 14 residues. The V end lost 5 bases, the J end lost 1 base, and 11 bases lay between the germline ends. In germline, CDR1 is SEHNR, CDR2 FQNEAQ (reference sequence). The chain's CDR3 is CASSIQGKNTEAFF. In DNA form, the CDR3 reads TGTGCCAGCAGCATCCAGGGGAAGAACACTGAAGCTTTCTTT.

The V gene is TRBV6-1, the J gene TRBJ2-4; possible D gene TRBD2, 5 bases. The CDR3 contains 13 residues. CDR1 is MNHNS and CDR2 is SASEGT in the germline V gene. Trimming shortened V by 5 bases and J by 8 bases, and 13 bases separated the two germline ends. CDR3 bases: TGTGCCAGCAGTAAGACTATGTTGGACATTCAGTACTTC. Translating it yields CASSKTMLDIQYF.

The rearrangement joins TRBV7-6 to TRBJ2-1; 7 bases agree with TRBD1. The ends lost 4 bases at V and 7 bases at J; junction bases unmatched: 13. Germline assignment: CDR1 SGHVS and CDR2 FNYEAQ. CDR3 length: 16 amino acids. CDR3 sequence: CASSSKGAVRGNEQFF. The CDR3 DNA is TGTGCCAGCAGCTCAAAAGGAGCGGTCAGGGGGAATGAGCAGTTCTTC.

This chain joins TRBV14 and TRBJ1-6; D is unclear. V was shortened by 1 base and J by 14 bases, with 21 bases between the two germline ends. Germline V CDR1 and CDR2: SGHDN, FVKESK. The CDR3 is 16 amino acids. This CDR3 reads CASSQVVAEGLRALHF. The CDR3 DNA reads TGTGCCAGCAGCCAAGTGGTAGCAGAAGGGCTCCGGGCCCTCCACTTT.

This clonotype was seen only once. J is TRBJ2-5 and V is TRBV4-3, with 8 positions matching TRBD2. V shed 4 bases and J 5 bases; nucleotides not matched to a gene: 9. CDR3 length: 15 residues. CDR1 is LGHNA, CDR2 YSLEER, per germline. CDR3 coding DNA: TGCGCCAGCAGCCTCGGGGGGGGCCTTGGGGAGACCCAGTACTTC. Amino acid sequence: CASSLGGGLGETQYF.

Only a few counts were recorded for this clonotype. The V call is TRBV6-1, the J call TRBJ1-6; the D gene is possibly TRBD1 (6 bases). This CDR3 comprises 16 residues. V shed 6 bases and J shed 9 bases, with 21 bases lying between them. Per germline, CDR1 MNHNS and CDR2 SASEGT. CDR3 amino acids: CASSDGGAVRSSPLHF. In DNA form, the CDR3 reads TGTGCCAGCAGCGACGGGGGGGCTGTTAGATCTTCACCCCTCCACTTT.

The V call is TRBV20-1, the J call TRBJ2-1; D uncertain. Per germline, CDR1 DFQATT and CDR2 SNEGSKA (reference sequence). Trimming cost V 3 bases and J 6 bases, with 12 bases left between them. The CDR3 is 13 amino acids. DNA for the CDR3: TGCAGTGCTAGGAGGCCCTCGGGCAATGAGCAGTTCTTC. Protein: CSARRPSGNEQFF.

This chain uses TRBV24-1 with TRBJ1-5; D uncertain. This CDR3 is 14 amino acids long. Germline CDR1 KGHDR, CDR2 SFDVKD. V lost 5 bases and J lost 0, with 7 bases in between. CDR3 coding DNA: TGTGCCACCAGTGGGCCTGGTAGCAATCAGCCCCAGCATTTT. The encoded protein is CATSGPGSNQPQHF.

The chain has TRBV6-5 and TRBJ1-2; 7 positions match TRBD1. This CDR3 region has 15 residues. With V trimmed by 4 bases and J by 4 bases, 9 bases remained unmatched. Germline V gene lookup returns CDR1 MNHEY and CDR2 SVGAGI. The CDR3 bases are TGTGCCAGCAGTTTCAGACAGGGTTGGAGCTATGGCTACACCTTC. Its protein is CASSFRQGWSYGYTF.

This clonotype was seen only a few times. The V call is TRBV19, the J call TRBJ2-7, with D perhaps being TRBD1 or TRBD2 (5 bases each). The ends were cut back, 5 bases at V and 2 bases at J, with 13 bases in the middle. From germline, CDR1 is LNHDA and CDR2 SQIVND (reference sequence). The CDR3 totals 14 residues. In nucleotides, the CDR3 is TGTGCCAGTAGTTCCCGGGACCGGGCCTACGAGCAGTACTTC. Protein sequence: CASSSRDRAYEQYF.

This chain uses TRBV7-6 with TRBJ2-3; TRBD1 might be the D (6 bases). The CDR3 loop spans 18 amino acids. In germline, CDR1 is SGHVS, CDR2 FNYEAQ. The ends were cut back, 6 bases at V and 0 bases at J, with 22 bases in the middle. The CDR3, as DNA: TGTGCCAGCAGTGTAAGGGAGTGGCAGGGGATAAGCACAGATACGCAGTATTTT. Amino acid sequence: CASSVREWQGISTDTQYF.

Worth noting for this clonotype: One end of the junction is discordant with germline, which a read error may explain. The chain joins TRBV7-9 to TRBJ2-3; unclear D gene. The CDR3 runs to 11 residues. Germline-derived CDR1 and CDR2 are SEHNR and FQNEAQ (reference sequence). The CDR3 here is CASDKTDAQYF. CDR3 bases: TGTGCCAGCGATAAAACAGATGCGCAGTATTTT.

This rearrangement joins TRBV20-1 to TRBJ2-3; D is unclear. V lost 0 bases, J lost 0 bases, and 10 bases lay in between. Germline assignment: CDR1 DFQATT and CDR2 SNEGSKA (reference sequence). CDR3 length equals 15 residues. The DNA of the CDR3 is TGCAGTGCTAGAGACCCGCGAAGGAGCACAGATACGCAGTATTTT. This translates into CSARDPRRSTDTQYF.